This TCR beta chain comes out of a study of OX40 agonist ivuxolimab in advanced cancers. Across the whole study: With ivuxolimab, an agonistic anti-OX40 (CD134) antibody, patients were treated. Study conclusions and caveats: The mean number of expanded clones was higher in CD8+ T cells than in CD4+.

Blood samples were obtained at baseline, cycle 4 day 1, and cycle 7 day 1. Worth noting for this clone: Its specificity is not known.

This CDR3 comprises 15 residues. CDR1 and CDR2 (germline): SGHKS, YYEKEE (reference sequence). Trimming took off 0 bases at V and 3 bases at J, with 9 bases between the two ends. Some clones are missing from TCRdb's copy, which holds only in-frame ones; the method was immunoSEQ multiplex PCR. The table records 25,000 to 35,000 clones, approximately 90% of them present only once. The chain links TRBV5-5 to TRBJ1-4; possibly TRBD1 for D (5 bases). Here the sequenced sample was CD4+ or CD8+ T cells sorted from blood, taken in a trial of the OX40 agonist ivuxolimab. The sequence was obtained from an adult with an advanced solid tumor such as melanoma, head and neck, liver or kidney cancer. The DNA for the CDR3 is TGTGCCAGCAGCTTGGGGGGCGGGGCTAATGAAAAACTGTTTTTT. Protein sequence: CASSLGGGANEKLFF.